This T cell receptor beta chain was sequenced in a study of blood T cell repertoires in COVID-19. Study summary: Donors in the United States, Italy and Spain gave samples during acute or convalescent COVID-19. Sample material is recorded as cDNA or gDNA derived from T cells, B-cell-depleted T cells, or PBMCs.

Original processing methods: Amplification of reference gene primers provided the estimated nucleated cell counts. The assay was immunoSEQ multiplex PCR, and TCRdb's table has in-frame clones only and misses some. V and J calls and clone size follow that table, whereas D and trimming were derived from the DNA. The table has over 40,000 clones, 92% seen once. V shed 2 bases and J shed 4 bases, with 14 bases lying between them. The germline gives CDR1 SGHAT, CDR2 FQNNGV. This CDR3 region has 15 residues. The chain recombines TRBV11-2 with TRBJ2-5; TRBD1 is a possible D gene (5 bases). This TCR was sampled from a human donor in a cohort sampled during active COVID-19. Sequences were obtained from peripheral blood. The CDR3 coding sequence is TGTGCCAGCAGCTTAAGTCGACAGTACCGAGAGACCCAGTACTTC. Its translation: CASSLSRQYRETQYF. The full variable domain, completed using reference TRBV11-2 and TRBJ2-5, is EAGVAQSPRYKIIEKRQSVAFWCNPISGHATLYWYQQILGQGPKLLIQFQNNGVVDDSQLPKDRFSAERLKGVDSTLKIQPAKLEDSAVYLCASSLSRQYRETQYFGPGTRLLVL.